These 30 T cell receptor beta chains share one sample of origin, sequenced in a study of regulatory T cells in long-lasting Graves disease. Libraries of TCR beta came from iRepertoire HTBI primers plus Arm-PCR of CDR3 regions. From the multiplex PCR reads, TCRdb called clonotypes with MiXCR, one entry per CDR3 protein. The sample yields hundreds of thousands of distinct CDR3 sequences, approximately 15% seen once. Indicated time point: newly diagnosed GD, antithyroid drugs for less than 3 months. Preparation of the TCR library used RNA extracted from PBMCs. Separately, the same data were catalogued under a study of T cells in Graves' hyperthyroidism and ophthalmopathy.

The source was peripheral blood mononuclear cells (PBMCs), collected at new diagnosis, from a patient treated with antithyroid drugs. Source of these receptors: a man in his thirties or forties with Graves disease.

This clonotype was recorded many times. The chain carries TRBV20-1 and TRBJ2-3; D remains ambiguous. Germline-derived CDR1 and CDR2 are DFQATT and SNEGSKA (reference sequence). The CDR3 sequence is 13 residues long. V gave up 7 bases and J gave up 3 bases, with 14 bases separating them. The CDR3 reads CSGAPPFTDTQYF. The CDR3 nucleotides are TGCAGTGGAGCTCCACCGTTTACAGATACGCAGTATTTT.

In its sample, this clonotype was seen many times. V and J are TRBV20-1 and TRBJ1-5; D perhaps matches TRBD1 (6 bases). Germline-derived CDR1 and CDR2 are DFQATT and SNEGSKA (reference sequence). This CDR3 has 15 residues. With 1 base removed from V and 3 bases from J, the gap between germline ends came to 13 bases. This CDR3 is CSARVLGHFNQPQHF. For the CDR3, the DNA is TGCAGTGCTAGAGTGTTGGGACACTTCAATCAGCCCCAGCATTTT.

This clonotype has more than one count but fewer than ten. This chain links TRBV6-2 or TRBV6-3 with TRBJ2-5; TRBD2 agrees at 8 bases. The CDR3 totals 16 residues. The V gene's germline CDR1 is MNHEY and CDR2 SVGEGT. V shed 7 bases, J shed 7 bases, and the junction held 17 bases outside the gene matches. CDR3 region: CASTGGGSPLIGTQYF. The CDR3 DNA follows: TGTGCCAGCACCGGGGGGGGGTCACCCTTGATCGGGACCCAGTACTTC.

This clonotype was seen only a few times. The chain recombines TRBV2 with TRBJ1-2; D possibly corresponds to TRBD1 (6 bases). Germline CDR1 reads SNHLY; CDR2 reads FYNNEI. V was cut by 8 bases and J by 4 bases, with 17 bases left in between. The CDR3 sequence is 14 residues long. The CDR3 DNA reads TGTGCCAGCGGAGGACAGCCAGATACCTATGGCTACACCTTC. As protein: CASGGQPDTYGYTF.

This clonotype occurred many times. The genes are TRBV3-1 and TRBJ2-3; possibly TRBD2 for D (5 bases). Between the trimmed V and J ends, which lost 0 bases and 2 bases, there was a span of 9 bases. The CDR3 extends over 15 amino acids. Germline V CDR1 and CDR2: LGHDT, YNNKEL (reference sequence). CDR3 residues: CASSQDPLATDTQYF. Here the CDR3 DNA reads TGTGCCAGCAGCCAAGATCCGCTAGCCACAGATACGCAGTATTTT.

CDR3 protein: CASSTGGLKLFF. For the CDR3, the DNA is TGTGCCAGTAGTACGGGAGGCCTAAAACTGTTTTTT. V is TRBV19 and J is TRBJ1-4; the D is unclear. Per germline, CDR1 LNHDA and CDR2 SQIVND (reference sequence). CDR3 size: 12 residues. V gave up 4 bases and J gave up 10 bases, with 10 bases separating them. Based on the CDR3 plus reference TRBV19 and TRBJ1-4, the full variable domain is DGGITQSPKYLFRKEGQNVTLSCEQNLNHDAMYWYRQDPGQGLRLIYYSQIVNDFQKGDIAEGYSVSREKKESFPLTVTSAQKNPTAFYLCASSTGGLKLFFGSGTQLSVL.

There are a few counts of this clonotype. This chain's CDR3 is CASSPPGNTIYF. The CDR3 DNA reads as TGTGCCAGCTCACCACCGGGAAACACCATATATTTT. The chain recombines TRBV18 with TRBJ1-3; D is ambiguous. The CDR3 sequence is 12 residues long. Germline values: CDR1 KGHSH, CDR2 LQKENI. V lost 0 bases and J 4 bases, leaving 1 base between the germline ends. Full variable domain (outside the CDR3, taken from reference TRBV18 and TRBJ1-3): NAGVMQNPRHLVRRRGQEARLRCSPMKGHSHVYWYRQLPEEGLKFMVYLQKENIIDESGMPKERFSAEFPKEGPSILRIQQVVRGDSAAYFCASSPPGNTIYFGEGSWLTVV.

This clonotype was seen many times. The rearrangement links TRBV10-3 to TRBJ2-1; D may correspond to TRBD1 or TRBD2 (5 bases each). The CDR3 totals 16 residues. The germline V gene encodes CDR1 ENHRY and CDR2 SYGVKD. V was pared by 0 bases and J by 10 bases, with 19 bases between. CDR3 sequence (DNA): TGTGCCATCAGTGAGTCGACTGGGCAGTCGGGGCACGAGCAGTTCTTC. Protein sequence: CAISESTGQSGHEQFF.

This clonotype was recorded only once. This chain links TRBV2 with TRBJ1-2; D unclear. This CDR3 has 14 residues. V lost 7 bases, J lost 2 bases, and 14 bases lay in between. Germline V gives CDR1 SNHLY, CDR2 FYNNEI. The chain's CDR3 is CASTAAGGNYGYTF. CDR3 in DNA: TGTGCCAGCACCGCTGCGGGAGGGAACTATGGCTACACCTTC.

This clonotype has only a few counts. CDR3 amino acids: CASSLDLGNTEAFF. DNA of the CDR3: TGTGCCAGCAGCTTAGACTTGGGGAACACTGAAGCTTTCTTT. The chain joins TRBV7-9 to TRBJ1-1, with unresolved D. The CDR3 contains 14 residues. V shed 1 base and J shed 1 base, with 7 bases lying between them. CDR1 and CDR2 from the germline V gene are SEHNR and FQNEAQ (reference sequence). The whole variable domain, remainder taken from reference TRBV7-9 and TRBJ1-1, is DTGVSQNPRHKITKRGQNVTFRCDPISEHNRLYWYRQTLGQGPEFLTYFQNEAQLEKSRLLSDRFSAERPKGSFSTLEIQRTEQGDSAMYLCASSLDLGNTEAFFGQGTRLTVV.

Ten or more counts support this clonotype. This rearrangement joins TRBV6-2 or TRBV6-3 to TRBJ2-5, with D possibly being TRBD2 (7 bases). Trimming shortened V by 0 bases and J by 7 bases, and 12 bases separated the two germline ends. This CDR3 spans 14 amino acids. Germline-derived CDR1 and CDR2 are MNHEY and SVGEGT. The CDR3 DNA is TGTGCCAGCAGTTACTCGACGGGGGGCGCGACCCAGTACTTC. Translated: CASSYSTGGATQYF.

Ten or more counts support this clonotype. The rearrangement links TRBV5-1 to TRBJ2-2; 10 bases line up with TRBD2. The V gene's germline CDR1 is SGHRS and CDR2 YFSETQ. The CDR3 has 17 residues. V lost 1 base and J lost 0; bases outside the gene matches: 3. CDR3 loop: CASSLPGLAANTGELFF. CDR3 DNA: TGCGCCAGCAGCTTGCCCGGACTAGCGGCGAACACCGGGGAGCTGTTTTTT.

Concerning this clonotype: A much larger clone lies one base from this, so it may be a read error. This sequence joins TRBV20-1 and TRBJ2-1; 7 positions match TRBD2. This CDR3 region has 16 residues. Germline-derived CDR1 and CDR2 are DFQATT and SNEGSKA (reference sequence). The CDR3 DNA reads TGCAGTGCTAGTTTCCTAGCGGACCGCTCCTACAATGAGCGGTTCTTC. Its translation: CSASFLADRSYNERFF.

This clonotype was observed at least ten times. The genes are TRBV27 and TRBJ2-5; TRBD2 matches at 8 bases. CDR3 length equals 13 residues. Per germline, CDR1 MNHEY and CDR2 SMNVEV (reference sequence). The V gene end was trimmed by 6 bases and the J gene end by 5 bases; junction bases not matched to a gene: 5. The CDR3, as DNA: TGTGCCAGCAGGCGGACTAGCAGGGAGACCCAGTACTTC. Protein sequence: CASRRTSRETQYF.

This clonotype was seen many times. In DNA, the CDR3 is TGTGCCAGCGGGACTAGCGGGAGCTATGAGCAGTTCTTC. Translating it yields CASGTSGSYEQFF. This sequence joins TRBV28 and TRBJ2-1; 14 bases align to TRBD2. CDR3 length: 13 residues. CDR1 and CDR2 (germline): MDHEN, SYDVKM. The V gene end was trimmed by 8 bases and the J gene end by 8 bases; junction bases not matched to a gene: 2.

This clonotype has ten or more counts. V is TRBV7-2 and J is TRBJ2-1; 8 nucleotides align to TRBD1. V was pared by 2 bases and J by 6 bases, with 6 bases of the junction left unmatched. This CDR3 contains 15 residues. The germline gives CDR1 SGHTA, CDR2 FQGNSA. The CDR3 region is CASSLQGAGINEQFF. In DNA, the CDR3 is TGTGCCAGCAGCTTACAGGGGGCAGGTATCAATGAGCAGTTCTTC. The variable domain in full, completed from reference TRBV7-2 and TRBJ2-1, reads GAGVSQSPSNKVTEKGKDVELRCDPISGHTALYWYRQSLGQGLEFLIYFQGNSAPDKSGLPSDRFSAERTGGSVSTLTIQRTQQEDSAVYLCASSLQGAGINEQFFGPGTRLTVL.

This clonotype showed up just a few times. The chain employs TRBV30 and TRBJ2-7; 12 bases line up with TRBD2. The CDR3 runs 16 residues. The V and J ends lost 3 bases and 3 bases, in that order; junction bases with no gene match: 9. Germline CDR1 reads GTSNPN; CDR2 reads SVGIG (reference sequence). The CDR3 spells CAWSHATSGRVYEQYF. The CDR3 DNA reads as TGTGCCTGGAGCCACGCGACTAGCGGGAGAGTCTACGAGCAGTACTTC. The complete variable domain, with remaining parts taken from reference TRBV30 and TRBJ2-7, reads SQTIHQWPATLVQPVGSPLSLECTVEGTSNPNLYWYRQAAGRGLQLLFYSVGIGQISSEVPQNLSASRPQDRQFILSSKKLLLSDSGFYLCAWSHATSGRVYEQYFGPGTRLTVT.

This clonotype was observed many times. This rearrangement joins TRBV10-3 to TRBJ2-3, with 14 bases matching TRBD2. J was trimmed by 6 bases and V by 5 bases; bases with no gene match: 7. Per germline, CDR1 ENHRY and CDR2 SYGVKD. The CDR3 is 16 amino acids. CDR3 DNA sequence: TGTGCCATCAGTAGACTAGCGGGAGGGTCGATGGATACGCAGTATTTT. This translates into CAISRLAGGSMDTQYF.

The table lists this clonotype with many counts. The rearrangement uses TRBV6-1 and TRBJ1-1; possibly TRBD1 for D (5 bases). CDR3 size: 14 residues. Germline assignment: CDR1 MNHNS and CDR2 SASEGT. V was clipped by 4 bases and J by 1 base, with 10 bases between them. This CDR3 is CASSVEGTNTEAFF. CDR3 nucleotide sequence: TGTGCCAGCAGTGTCGAGGGGACGAACACTGAAGCTTTCTTT.

This clonotype was counted ten times or more. The chain employs TRBV28 and TRBJ2-7; weak D call: TRBD2 (7 bases). This CDR3 has 16 amino acids. Germline CDR1 is MDHEN and CDR2 is SYDVKM. Trimming pared 7 bases from V and 5 bases from J, leaving 24 bases between. CDR3 coding DNA: TGTGCCAGCACCCCAGCAGGGGTTGCTAGCGGTCACGAGCAGTACTTC. Translating it yields CASTPAGVASGHEQYF. Full variable domain (missing parts from reference TRBV28 and TRBJ2-7): DVKVTQSSRYLVKRTGEKVFLECVQDMDHENMFWYRQDPGLGLRLIYFSYDVKMKEKGDIPEGYSVSREKKERFSLILESASTNQTSMYLCASTPAGVASGHEQYFGPGTRLTVT.

Many counts were recorded for this clonotype. The rearrangement uses TRBV6-1 and TRBJ1-2; 7 bases match TRBD1. The CDR3 spans 14 residues. The germline V gene encodes CDR1 MNHNS and CDR2 SASEGT. J was trimmed by 4 bases and V by 5 bases; bases with no gene match: 7. The CDR3 loop is CASSPARDSYGYTF. As DNA, the CDR3 is TGTGCCAGCAGTCCAGCACGGGACAGCTATGGCTACACCTTC.

In its sample, this clonotype was seen many times. This chain joins TRBV7-6 and TRBJ2-3; unclear D gene. V lost 1 base and J 2 bases, leaving 7 bases between the germline ends. From germline, CDR1 is SGHVS and CDR2 FNYEAQ. The CDR3 sequence is 14 residues long. The CDR3 bases are TGTGCCAGCAGCTTAGACAGCCTCACAGATACGCAGTATTTT. Amino acids: CASSLDSLTDTQYF.

The table lists this clonotype with many counts. The V and J genes are TRBV7-9 and TRBJ2-7, with D perhaps matching TRBD1 or TRBD2 (5 bases each). The V gene's germline CDR1 is SEHNR and CDR2 FQNEAQ (reference sequence). This CDR3 comprises 14 residues. V was pared by 11 bases and J by 4 bases, with 21 bases between. The CDR3 region is CASRGEREGYEQYF. The DNA for the CDR3 is TGTGCCTCTCGGGGCGAAAGGGAAGGTTACGAGCAGTACTTC. The whole variable domain, remainder taken from reference TRBV7-9 and TRBJ2-7, is DTGVSQNPRHKITKRGQNVTFRCDPISEHNRLYWYRQTLGQGPEFLTYFQNEAQLEKSRLLSDRFSAERPKGSFSTLEIQRTEQGDSAMYLCASRGEREGYEQYFGPGTRLTVT.

A single count supports this clonotype. This could be a read error, since a much larger clone is one nucleotide away. The chain recombines TRBV13 with TRBJ2-3; 8 nucleotides agree with TRBD2. CDR3 length equals 16 residues. Looked up from germline, CDR1 is PRHDT and CDR2 is FYEKMQ (reference sequence). The DNA for the CDR3 is TGTGCCAGCAGCTTAGCCCCGGGAGGGAGCCCAGATACGCGGTATTTT. Translated, it gives CASSLAPGGSPDTRYF. Together with reference TRBV13 and TRBJ2-3, the CDR3 gives the full variable domain: AAGVIQSPRHLIKEKRETATLKCYPIPRHDTVYWYQQGPGQDPQFLISFYEKMQSDKGSIPDRFSAQQFSDYHSELNMSSLELGDSALYFCASSLAPGGSPDTRYFGPGTRLTVL.

J is TRBJ2-7 and V is TRBV27, with TRBD2 matching over 8 bases. Germline V gives CDR1 MNHEY, CDR2 SMNVEV (reference sequence). V gave up 5 bases and J gave up 3 bases; unmatched junction bases: 15. This CDR3 contains 17 residues. Written as DNA, the CDR3 is TGTGCCAGCAGTCGGCTAGCGGGCACGGGTAGTAGCTACGAGCAGTACTTC. Its translation is CASSRLAGTGSSYEQYF.

In this sample, this clonotype turned up many times. The chain employs TRBV9 and TRBJ1-4; D ambiguous. This CDR3 spans 13 amino acids. The V end was cut by 0 bases, the J end by 8 bases, with 8 bases between. Per the germline V gene, CDR1 is SGDLS and CDR2 is YYNGEE. The CDR3 here is CASSVAPSEKLFF. The CDR3 nucleotides are TGTGCCAGCAGCGTAGCCCCGTCGGAAAAACTGTTTTTT.

The V gene is TRBV6-2 or TRBV6-3, the J gene TRBJ1-5; D unresolved. V shed 6 bases and J shed 0 bases, with 9 bases lying between them. There are 14 residues in the CDR3. Germline loops: CDR1 MNHEY, CDR2 SVGEGT. CDR3 in DNA: TGTGCCAGCAGCCTAACGATTAGCAATCAGCCCCAGCATTTT. Encoded protein: CASSLTISNQPQHF.

Only a few counts were recorded for this clonotype. This may be a read error, as it is one base from a much larger clone. V is TRBV7-2 and J is TRBJ1-5, with D perhaps matching TRBD1 (5 bases). V was clipped by 5 bases and J by 5 bases, with 16 bases between them. CDR3 size: 15 residues. Germline CDR1 reads SGHTA; CDR2 reads FQGNSA. The CDR3 DNA sequence: TGTGCCAGCAGCCCGAACGTACAGGAATATCAGCCCCAGCATTTT. It translates to CASSPNVQEYQPQHF.

This clonotype was observed at least ten times. The gene calls are TRBV7-2 and TRBJ2-5, with 11 nucleotides matching TRBD2. From germline, CDR1 is SGHTA and CDR2 FQGNSA. The CDR3 extends over 15 amino acids. The trim removed 4 bases at V and 4 bases at J, leaving 5 bases unmatched. The CDR3 here is CASSYSGREGETQYF. CDR3 DNA sequence: TGTGCCAGCAGCTATAGCGGGAGGGAAGGAGAGACCCAGTACTTC.

This clonotype came up many times. This sequence joins TRBV27 and TRBJ1-2; D gene uncertain. CDR3 size: 15 residues. The V gene lost 5 bases and the J gene lost 3 bases, with 16 bases spanning the gap. The germline V gene encodes CDR1 MNHEY and CDR2 SMNVEV (reference sequence). The CDR3 here is CASSPVDVLYYGYTF. The DNA of the CDR3 is TGTGCCAGCAGTCCCGTCGACGTCTTATACTATGGCTACACCTTC.